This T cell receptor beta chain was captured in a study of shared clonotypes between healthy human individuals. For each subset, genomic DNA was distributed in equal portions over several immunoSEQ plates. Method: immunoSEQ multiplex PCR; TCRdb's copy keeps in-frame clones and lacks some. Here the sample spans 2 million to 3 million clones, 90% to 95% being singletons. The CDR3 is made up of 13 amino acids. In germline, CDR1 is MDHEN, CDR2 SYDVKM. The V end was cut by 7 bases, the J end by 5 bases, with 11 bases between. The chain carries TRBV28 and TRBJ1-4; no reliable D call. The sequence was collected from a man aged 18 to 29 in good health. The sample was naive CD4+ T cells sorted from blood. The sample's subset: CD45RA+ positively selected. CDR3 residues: CASKAVGNEKLFF. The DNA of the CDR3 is TGTGCCAGCAAGGCAGTTGGAAATGAAAAACTGTTTTTT.